Listed below are T cell receptor beta chains from one sample, sequenced in a study of blood T cell repertoires in COVID-19. Generated by immunoSEQ multiplex PCR, the TCRdb table keeps only in-frame clones and is missing some. This sample has about 67,000 clones, with nearly 85% found just once. Sequenced sample: peripheral blood. Receptors originate from a human donor in a cohort sampled during active COVID-19. Each CDR3 is given with its conserved first and last residue.

TRBV29-1	TRBJ2-3	CSVDPSGATDTQYF
TRBV7-8	TRBJ1-4	CASSLMYSGFGVEKLFF
TRBV6-5	TRBJ2-7	CASSLTGSEQYF
TRBV4-1	TRBJ1-5	CASSQGGGRYQPQHF
TRBV11-3	TRBJ1-1	CASSSGYRTEAFF
TRBV5-1	TRBJ2-2	CASSPYWGGTGELFF
TRBV27	TRBJ2-7	CASSPRNSYEQYF
TRBV12-3/TRBV12-4	TRBJ1-1	CASRGQLNTEAFF
TRBV5-6	TRBJ1-5	CASSFWQGAAGPQHF
TRBV30	TRBJ2-2	CAGGTGTNTGELFF
TRBV19	TRBJ1-1	CASSRRTGGGGTEAFF
TRBV4-1	TRBJ2-7	CASSQSPAGGATYEQYF
TRBV7-2	TRBJ1-1	CASSPRIRLEQGTQIAFF
TRBV12-3/TRBV12-4	TRBJ1-2	CASSFTGLGYTF
TRBV25-1	TRBJ2-5	CASRETSGGFGETQYF
TRBV19	TRBJ1-5	CASSRRGGRVNQPQHF
TRBV6-5	TRBJ2-1	CASRTGTGAENEQFF
TRBV27	TRBJ1-2	CASGRWDRAMEGYTF
TRBV4-1	TRBJ1-1	CASSQVLGTGGMGTEAFF
TRBV28	TRBJ2-1	CASTSGRERRNEQFF
TRBV9	TRBJ1-1	CASSPTVITGNTEAFF
TRBV2	TRBJ2-5	CASSSSLRGRGTQYF
TRBV6-4	TRBJ2-1	CASSEGQEYNEQFF
TRBV5-1	TRBJ2-2	CASQAGTKNTGELFF
TRBV7-8	TRBJ1-6	CASSSEQGNSPLHF
TRBV5-5	TRBJ2-7	CASSLGRDSLTYEQYF
TRBV7-2	TRBJ1-3	CASSLGLSGNTIYF
TRBV24-1	TRBJ2-5	CATSDGRMETQYF
TRBV19	TRBJ2-1	CASTRGTGLYNEQFF
TRBV4-2	TRBJ2-5	CASGTSGGGQETQYF
TRBV5-1	TRBJ2-1	CASSLDGGIYNEQFF